This T cell receptor (beta chain) was recorded in a study of blood T cell repertoires in COVID-19. Methods used by the authors: Nucleated cell number was recorded as an estimate derived from reference gene primer amplification. The assay was immunoSEQ multiplex PCR, and TCRdb's table has in-frame clones only and misses some. V and J calls and clone size are copied from that table; D and trimming were computed from the DNA. The table lists about 280,000 clones, about 85% of them singletons, with around 2.3% in the top ten. V was trimmed by 3 bases and J by 9 bases, leaving 15 bases between them. This CDR3 has 13 amino acids. Per the germline V gene, CDR1 is DFQATT and CDR2 is SNEGSKA (reference sequence).

The receptor was derived from a woman aged 45-65 years who had recovered from COVID-19. Sample: PBMCs or T cells enriched from blood (not recorded which). The V gene is TRBV20-1, the J gene TRBJ1-5, with D possibly matching TRBD1 (6 bases). CDR3 in amino acids: CSASFRGLGPQHF. The CDR3 DNA is TGCAGTGCTAGTTTCAGGGGTCTTGGGCCCCAGCATTTT.